A selection of T cell receptor beta chains follows, all from one sample in a study of CD8+ T cells in alopecia areata. Assay used: immunoSEQ multiplex PCR; TCRdb lists only in-frame clones, some missing. The repertoire holds approximately 280,000 clones, with 58% as singletons. The sequencing used CD4+ T cells sorted from blood, collected at week 24, from a patient treated with tofacitinib. These receptors came from a human donor with alopecia areata. Both conserved end residues are part of each CDR3. D genes are given only for firm matches. Part of the rows lack a size; the others show once, few, many or a class for expanded clones.

j_gene | v_gene | d_gene | abundance | len | CDR3aa | CDR3nt
TRBJ2-7 | TRBV29-1 | TRBD1 | NA | 14 | CSVEDGTGLYEQYF | TGCAGCGTTGAAGATGGGACAGGGCTCTACGAGCAGTACTTC
TRBJ2-2 | TRBV28 | NA | few | 17 | CASKPGPRKGDTGELFF | TGTGCCAGTAAGCCGGGCCCCCGGAAGGGTGACACCGGGGAGCTGTTTTTT
TRBJ2-7 | TRBV18 | NA | NA | 15 | CASSRGQGTYYEQYF | TGTGCCAGCTCACGGGGGCAGGGGACTTACTACGAGCAGTACTTC
TRBJ2-6 | TRBV15 | NA | few | 16 | CATSTSFYSGANVLTF | TGTGCCACCAGCACTAGCTTTTACTCTGGGGCCAACGTCCTGACTTTC
TRBJ1-6 | TRBV6-1 | TRBD1 | NA | 14 | CASSLDREVSPLHF | TGTGCCAGCAGTCTTGACAGGGAGGTTTCACCCCTCCACTTT
TRBJ1-2 | TRBV19 | TRBD1 | few | 17 | CASSMRGQGPTNYGYTF | TGTGCCAGTAGTATGAGAGGACAGGGGCCTACTAACTATGGCTACACCTTC
TRBJ2-3 | TRBV5-6 | NA | few | 15 | CASSFRGAGTDTQYF | TGTGCCAGCAGCTTCAGGGGGGCTGGGACAGATACGCAGTATTTT
TRBJ2-3 | TRBV10-3 | TRBD1 | NA | 14 | CAISEQGAWDTQYF | TGTGCCATCAGTGAGCAGGGGGCATGGGATACGCAGTATTTT
TRBJ1-1 | TRBV27 | TRBD1 | few | 17 | CASSPVRGTGLNTEAFF | TGTGCCAGCAGTCCCGTCAGGGGGACAGGGCTGAACACTGAAGCTTTCTTT
TRBJ1-5 | TRBV30 | TRBD1 | NA | 13 | CAWAGQGGQPQHF | TGTGCCTGGGCCGGACAGGGCGGACAGCCCCAGCATTTT
TRBJ1-1 | TRBV2 | NA | NA | 14 | CASTETGHNTEAFF | TGTGCCAGCACAGAAACAGGGCACAACACTGAAGCTTTCTTT
TRBJ1-3 | TRBV7-2 | NA | NA | 15 | CASSLAGLSGNTIYF | TGTGCCAGCAGCTTAGCGGGTCTCTCTGGAAACACCATATATTTT
TRBJ2-5 | TRBV4-2 | NA | NA | 14 | CASSHPGERETQYF | TGTGCCAGCAGCCACCCAGGGGAGCGAGAGACCCAGTACTTC
TRBJ2-3 | TRBV7-2 | TRBD2 | few | 15 | CASSQLAGGTDTQYF | TGTGCCAGCAGCCAACTAGCGGGGGGCACAGATACGCAGTATTTT
TRBJ2-1 | TRBV4-1 | TRBD2 | NA | 17 | CASSQGNIAGGYNEQFF | TGCGCCAGCAGCCAAGGCAATATAGCGGGGGGATACAATGAGCAGTTCTTC
TRBJ1-1 | TRBV4-1 | TRBD1 | NA | 15 | CASSRTGGRYTEAFF | TGCGCCAGCAGCCGTACAGGGGGCCGATACACTGAAGCTTTCTTT
TRBJ1-4 | TRBV25-1 | TRBD1 | once | 15 | CASSEGGQGREKLFF | TGTGCCAGCAGTGAGGGCGGACAGGGTCGAGAAAAACTGTTTTTT
TRBJ2-1 | TRBV6-1 | NA | once | 13 | CASTALAGWEQFF | TGTGCCAGCACAGCGCTAGCCGGTTGGGAGCAGTTCTTC
TRBJ2-7 | TRBV30 | NA | NA | 13 | CAWSGGTYYEQYF | TGTGCCTGGAGTGGGGGGACCTACTACGAGCAGTACTTC
TRBJ1-1 | TRBV30 | NA | NA | 12 | CAWGEVNTEAFF | TGTGCCTGGGGGGAGGTGAACACTGAAGCTTTCTTT
TRBJ1-3 | TRBV10-3 | NA | few | 16 | CAISESAGSSGNTIYF | TGTGCCATCAGTGAGTCAGCCGGGAGCTCTGGAAACACCATATATTTT
TRBJ2-1 | TRBV29-1 | NA | few | 10 | CSVERYQQFF | TGCAGCGTTGAACGGTACCAGCAGTTCTTC
TRBJ1-6 | TRBV23-1 | NA | NA | 12 | CASSPSSSPLHF | TGCGCCAGCAGTCCCTCTTCCTCACCCCTCCACTTT
TRBJ1-2 | TRBV29-1 | TRBD1 | NA | 12 | CSVPRGRYGYTF | TGCAGCGTTCCCAGGGGGCGGTATGGCTACACCTTC
TRBJ2-2 | TRBV7-2 | NA | NA | 14 | CASSFVTETSRPFF | TGTGCCAGCAGCTTTGTGACTGAAACATCCCGCCCATTTTTT
TRBJ1-1 | TRBV28 | NA | NA | 12 | CASSFLGSEAFF | TGTGCCAGCAGTTTCCTTGGGTCTGAAGCTTTCTTT
TRBJ2-7 | TRBV9 | NA | NA | 15 | CASSVDDRPTYEQYF | TGTGCCAGCAGCGTAGATGACAGACCTACCTACGAGCAGTACTTC
TRBJ2-4 | TRBV6-6 | NA | NA | 15 | CASSTLGTGKNIQYF | TGTGCCAGCAGTACTTTGGGGACTGGCAAAAACATTCAGTACTTC